This T cell receptor beta chain is drawn from a study of T-cell memory formation after mild COVID-19. Whole-study findings and limits: Researchers report contracting CD4+ clones mostly in CM and EM, with CD8+ clones in EMRA.

Germline lookup yields CDR1 SGHRS and CDR2 YFSETQ. V shed 2 bases and J shed 0 bases, with 8 bases lying between them. This CDR3 has 14 amino acids. From 5'RACE with constant-segment primers came TCR alpha and TCR beta cDNA libraries that carried sample barcodes and UMIs. One entry per CDR3 protein results from TCRdb running MiXCR on the 5' RACE reads. The data show under 600,000 distinct CDR3 sequences, with 20% to 25% seen just once and approximately 8% held by the top ten. With regard to this clonotype: Its antigen is unidentified.

The chain has TRBV5-1 and TRBJ1-1; TRBD1 might be the D (5 bases). The TCR sequence derives from an adult woman who had mild COVID-19 (a few samples of this study predate the infection). Cell type and time point are not known. The sequencing sample was made of PBMCs or a T cell subset sorted from them (not recorded which). CDR3 nucleotides: TGCGCCAGCAGCTTACAGGACATGAACACTGAAGCTTTCTTT. Its translation: CASSLQDMNTEAFF.